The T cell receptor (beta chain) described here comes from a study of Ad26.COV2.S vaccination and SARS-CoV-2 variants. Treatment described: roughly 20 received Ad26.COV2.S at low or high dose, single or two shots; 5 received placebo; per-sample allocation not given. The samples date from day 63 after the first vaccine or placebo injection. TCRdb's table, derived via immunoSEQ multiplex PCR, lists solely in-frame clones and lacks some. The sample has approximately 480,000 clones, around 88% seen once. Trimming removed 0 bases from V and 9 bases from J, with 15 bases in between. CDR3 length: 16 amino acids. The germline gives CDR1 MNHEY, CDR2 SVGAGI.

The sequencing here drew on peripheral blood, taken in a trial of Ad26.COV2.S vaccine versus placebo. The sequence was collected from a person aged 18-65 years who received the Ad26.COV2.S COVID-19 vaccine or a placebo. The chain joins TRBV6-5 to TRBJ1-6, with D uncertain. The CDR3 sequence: CASSYSGESYGSPLHF. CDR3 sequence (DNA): TGTGCCAGCAGTTACTCGGGAGAATCCTACGGTTCACCCCTCCACTTT.